Reported below is one T cell receptor beta chain. Its antigen is not known. The PCR employed 60 Vbeta primers together with 13 Jbeta primers. Produced via immunoSEQ multiplex PCR; TCRdb's table is partial and in-frame only. Its table records around 60,000 clones. The sample is drawn from a study of cytomegalovirus exposure and HLA in healthy donors. The germline V gene has CDR1 SGHDN and CDR2 FVKESK. The CDR3 has 14 amino acids. Trimming cost V 3 bases and J 2 bases; bases outside gene matches: 3. Points from the study as a whole: Accurate predictions that matched the HLA-A and HLA-B alleles of most subjects were reportedly made from TCR beta sequences. Exclusion as indistinguishable affected some V segments, including TRBV6-2 and TRBV6-3.

The sequence came from a woman aged 18 to 35 in good health and CMV-seronegative. Sequenced material: PBMCs. V gene TRBV14 combines with J gene TRBJ2-7; 8 bases line up with TRBD2. CDR3 amino acids: CASSQIAGPYEQYF. CDR3 DNA sequence: TGTGCCAGCAGCCAGATAGCGGGACCCTACGAGCAGTACTTC.